This is a list of T cell receptor beta chains from one sample in a study of blood T cell repertoires in COVID-19. TCRdb keeps only in-frame clones here, not all; method: immunoSEQ multiplex PCR. The sample records 130,000 or so clones, about 80% being singletons. Sequencing was carried out using peripheral blood. These receptor sequences come from a human donor in a cohort sampled during active COVID-19. Each CDR3 is given with its conserved first and last residue. A D gene is named only where the DNA matches it firmly.

- | TRBJ2-7 | TRBV5-4 | CASSARQGLFYEQYF
TRBD2 | TRBJ2-3 | TRBV4-2 | CASYVAGERGGRGTDTQYF
TRBD2 | TRBJ2-2 | TRBV28 | CASSPLAVSGRPYTGELFF
- | TRBJ1-6 | TRBV5-1 | CASSQIGNSPLHF
TRBD2 | TRBJ2-5 | TRBV5-1 | CASSSNSLAGAETQYF
- | TRBJ2-2 | TRBV7-2 | CASSPGVYMGTGELFF
- | TRBJ1-5 | TRBV19 | CASSAQKNQPQHF
TRBD1 | TRBJ1-6 | TRBV11-2 | CASSLVGTDSPLHF
TRBD1 | TRBJ1-2 | TRBV27 | CASSSPRTGELRNGYTF
- | TRBJ1-2 | TRBV2 | CASSEQGNHGYTF